These 24 T cell receptor beta chains share one sample of origin, sequenced in a study of early T cells in non-severe SARS-CoV-2 infection. TCRdb re-called the 5' RACE reads with MiXCR, one entry per CDR3 protein. In the table there are more than 20,000 distinct CDR3 sequences, approximately 4.5% of which are singletons. Sequencing used whole blood. These receptor sequences come from an adult who was a healthcare worker with PCR-confirmed SARS-CoV-2 infection or an uninfected control (not recorded which).

This clonotype was seen many times. The gene calls are TRBV27 and TRBJ1-1; D call uncertain. Trimming shortened V by 9 bases and J by 2 bases, and 13 bases separated the two germline ends. The CDR3 extends over 13 amino acids. CDR1 is MNHEY and CDR2 is SMNVEV in the germline V gene (reference sequence). The CDR3 DNA reads as TGTGCCAGTTCCTTCGAGGTAAACACTGAAGCTTTCTTT. Its protein is CASSFEVNTEAFF.

This clonotype was observed many times. This chain uses TRBV30 with TRBJ2-3, with D maybe TRBD1 (5 bases). CDR1 is GTSNPN and CDR2 is SVGIG in the germline V gene (reference sequence). This CDR3 is built from 15 residues. Trimming cost V 1 base and J 2 bases, with 13 bases left between them. CDR3 amino acids: CAWSGGQDLTDTQYF. DNA for the CDR3: TGTGCCTGGAGTGGGGGCCAGGACCTCACAGATACGCAGTATTTT.

This clonotype was seen repeatedly, ten times or more. The rearrangement links TRBV6-2 or TRBV6-3 to TRBJ2-1; 7 bases match TRBD2. The CDR3 runs to 16 residues. Germline V lookup: CDR1 MNHEY, CDR2 SVGEGT. Trimming cost V 5 bases and J 2 bases; bases outside gene matches: 9. DNA of the CDR3: TGTGCCAGCAGTGAGGGAGGGCCTGGGGCCTACAATGAGCAGTTCTTC. Encoded protein: CASSEGGPGAYNEQFF.

This clonotype was seen a few times. The chain uses TRBV28 and TRBJ1-1; 8 bases align to TRBD1. The V gene end was trimmed by 5 bases and the J gene end by 1 base; junction bases not matched to a gene: 15. CDR1 and CDR2 from the germline V gene are MDHEN and SYDVKM. CDR3 length: 18 amino acids. The DNA for the CDR3 is TGTGCCAGCAGTCCTCCCCTAGGGGACAGGACCGAGAACACTGAAGCTTTCTTT. Translating it yields CASSPPLGDRTENTEAFF.

Ten or more counts support this clonotype. The rearrangement uses TRBV2 and TRBJ2-5; D is unclear. The V end was cut by 4 bases, the J end by 4 bases, with 7 bases between. The CDR3 spans 12 residues. The germline V gene has CDR1 SNHLY and CDR2 FYNNEI. CDR3 loop: CASSGTGETQYF. CDR3 in DNA: TGTGCCAGCAGTGGAACGGGAGAGACCCAGTACTTC.

Ten or more counts support this clonotype. The chain uses TRBV7-8 and TRBJ2-1; weak D call: TRBD2 (5 bases). Germline V CDR1 and CDR2: SGHVS, FQNEAQ. There are 16 residues in the CDR3. The V and J ends lost 0 bases and 0 bases respectively, with 9 bases between them. The chain's CDR3 is CASSLAPGSSYNEQFF. CDR3 coding DNA: TGTGCCAGCAGCTTAGCGCCGGGGAGCTCCTACAATGAGCAGTTCTTC.

This clonotype was detected many times. The rearrangement uses TRBV2 and TRBJ2-7, with D perhaps TRBD2 (5 bases). Trimming cost V 8 bases and J 3 bases, with 8 bases left between them. This CDR3 has 11 amino acids. Germline-derived CDR1 and CDR2 are SNHLY and FYNNEI. CDR3 protein: CASGRDYEQYF. The CDR3 bases are TGTGCCAGCGGACGGGACTACGAGCAGTACTTC.

This clonotype ranks as medium-sized. This chain joins TRBV20-1 and TRBJ2-3, with D unclear. There are 12 residues in the CDR3. The V end was cut by 6 bases, the J end by 0 bases, with 7 bases between. Germline CDR1 reads DFQATT; CDR2 reads SNEGSKA (reference sequence). The CDR3 sequence: CSAGPSTDTQYF. The CDR3 coding sequence is TGCAGTGCCGGGCCTAGCACAGATACGCAGTATTTT.

This clonotype appeared many times. The chain couples TRBV10-3 to TRBJ1-5, with D tentatively TRBD1 (5 bases). There are 13 residues in the CDR3. The V gene lost 11 bases and the J gene lost 0 bases, with 11 bases spanning the gap. Per the germline V gene, CDR1 is ENHRY and CDR2 is SYGVKD. The CDR3 DNA reads as TGTGCCGTACAGGCGTATAGCAATCAGCCCCAGCATTTT. Its protein product is CAVQAYSNQPQHF.

This clonotype has ten or more counts. The gene calls are TRBV7-3 and TRBJ2-7; D is perhaps TRBD2 (6 bases). Trimming removed 5 bases from V and 3 bases from J, with 14 bases in between. CDR1 SGHTA and CDR2 FQGTGA come from the germline V gene. The CDR3 runs 14 residues. The CDR3 loop reads CASSPAPGDYEQYF. DNA of the CDR3: TGTGCCAGCAGCCCGGCACCGGGAGACTACGAGCAGTACTTC. Full variable domain (remainder filled in from reference TRBV7-3 and TRBJ2-7): GAGVSQTPSNKVTEKGKYVELRCDPISGHTALYWYRQSLGQGPEFLIYFQGTGAADDSGLPNDRFFAVRPEGSVSTLKIQRTERGDSAVYLCASSPAPGDYEQYFGPGTRLTVT.

This clonotype came up many times. The chain recombines TRBV20-1 with TRBJ2-2; the D gene is possibly TRBD1 (5 bases). The CDR3 spans 14 residues. Deletions cut 6 bases from V and 0 bases from J, with 11 bases between. Germline V gene lookup returns CDR1 DFQATT and CDR2 SNEGSKA (reference sequence). CDR3 nucleotide sequence: TGCAGTGCCCTGGACACTTCGAACACCGGGGAGCTGTTTTTT. This gives the protein CSALDTSNTGELFF.

This clonotype was found a few times. This chain connects TRBV7-9 to TRBJ2-7; D not certain. The CDR3 spans 13 residues. V was shortened by 6 bases and J by 2 bases, with 11 bases between the two germline ends. Germline V gene lookup returns CDR1 SEHNR and CDR2 FQNEAQ (reference sequence). The CDR3 here is CASSLTWTYEQYF. As DNA, the CDR3 is TGTGCCAGCAGTCTTACTTGGACCTACGAGCAGTACTTC.

This clonotype was counted many times. In DNA, the CDR3 is TGCGCCAGCAGCCAACACGGGGCCAACGTCCTGACTTTC. Encoded protein: CASSQHGANVLTF. J is TRBJ2-6 and V is TRBV4-3; D gene uncertain. Trimming removed 2 bases at V and 4 bases at J, with 3 bases between. Germline V gene data show CDR1 as LGHNA and CDR2 as YSLEER. This CDR3 is built from 13 residues.

This clonotype was seen a handful of times. The V gene is TRBV20-1, the J gene TRBJ2-1; 10 bases align to TRBD2. CDR1 is DFQATT, CDR2 SNEGSKA, per germline (reference sequence). Trimming cost V 2 bases and J 4 bases; bases outside gene matches: 11. The CDR3 loop spans 17 amino acids. CDR3 in amino acids: CSARLLAGVAEYNEQFF. CDR3 bases: TGCAGTGCTAGACTTCTAGCGGGAGTTGCTGAGTACAATGAGCAGTTCTTC.

This clonotype has a count of ten or more. The rearrangement uses TRBV6-6 and TRBJ1-4; D possibly corresponds to TRBD1 (5 bases). The germline V and J ends were trimmed by 2 bases and 0 bases, with 13 bases remaining between them. The germline CDR1 and CDR2 sequences are MNHNY and SVGAGI (reference sequence). This CDR3 spans 17 amino acids. DNA of the CDR3: TGTGCCAGCAGTTACACTTCGGGGACCGCAACTAATGAAAAACTGTTTTTT. Translation: CASSYTSGTATNEKLFF.

The chain employs TRBV6-4 and TRBJ2-3; no reliable D call. This CDR3 has 17 residues. Trimming removed 2 bases from V and 2 bases from J, with 17 bases in between. Germline CDR1 reads MRHNA; CDR2 reads SNTAGT. The DNA for the CDR3 is TGTGCCAGCAGTGACCTGTATTCGGCCAATGCCACAGATACGCAGTATTTT. It is translated as CASSDLYSANATDTQYF.

The chain employs TRBV29-1 and TRBJ2-7; D is undetermined. Deletions cut 7 bases from V and 6 bases from J, with 13 bases between. The CDR3 sequence is 11 residues long. CDR1 and CDR2 from the germline V gene are SQVTM and ANQGSEA. Written as DNA, the CDR3 is TGCAGCGCGAGCACTACCCTCGAGCAGTACTTC. Residues: CSASTTLEQYF.

At least ten counts were recorded for this clonotype. The chain employs TRBV5-4 and TRBJ1-1; possibly TRBD1 for D (5 bases). Trimming took 2 bases from V and 1 from J, leaving 18 bases between them. The germline gives CDR1 SGHNT, CDR2 YYREEE (reference sequence). The CDR3 contains 17 residues. CDR3 bases: TGTGCCAGCAGCTTTGTGTCGGGACCGCCCCAGAACACTGAAGCTTTCTTT. The encoded protein is CASSFVSGPPQNTEAFF.

This chain joins TRBV30 and TRBJ1-5; no reliable D call. The CDR3 sequence is 12 residues long. CDR1 is GTSNPN, CDR2 SVGIG, per germline (reference sequence). With 2 bases removed from V and 7 bases from J, the gap between germline ends came to 9 bases. CDR3 sequence reads: CAWSTQTQPQHF. The CDR3 nucleotides read TGTGCCTGGAGTACGCAGACCCAGCCCCAGCATTTT.

V usage is TRBV5-4 and J usage is TRBJ2-3, with TRBD2 matching over 14 bases. CDR3 length: 19 amino acids. Germline loops: CDR1 SGHNT, CDR2 YYREEE (reference sequence). The junction had 11 bases not matched to a gene; V was cut back by 4 bases and J by 1 base. The CDR3 here is CASSPPPGLAGVGTDTQYF. The CDR3 DNA reads TGTGCCAGCAGCCCCCCCCCGGGACTAGCGGGAGTTGGCACAGATACGCAGTATTTT.

This clonotype was counted many times. The chain is built from TRBV6-6 and TRBJ2-7, with TRBD2 identical over 9 bases. V lost 2 bases to trimming and J lost 4 bases; unmatched junction nucleotides: 6. The germline V gene encodes CDR1 MNHNY and CDR2 SVGAGI (reference sequence). There are 15 residues in the CDR3. CDR3 coding DNA: TGTGCCAGCAGTTACGGTAGCGGGAGTGGATACGAGCAGTACTTC. Protein product: CASSYGSGSGYEQYF.

This chain joins TRBV6-2 or TRBV6-3 and TRBJ2-7, with 8 bases aligning to TRBD2. The CDR3 is made up of 14 amino acids. Germline V CDR1 and CDR2: MNHEY, SVGEGT. The trim removed 7 bases at V and 1 base at J, leaving 6 bases unmatched. Written as DNA, the CDR3 is TGTGCCAGCAAGGCTAGCGGGCTATCCTACGAGCAGTACTTC. Amino acid sequence: CASKASGLSYEQYF.

The chain combines TRBV7-2 with TRBJ1-5, with a tentative D call TRBD1 (6 bases). CDR1 is SGHTA, CDR2 FQGNSA, per germline. There are 13 residues in the CDR3. The ends were cut back, 5 bases at V and 5 bases at J, with 10 bases in the middle. The CDR3 DNA follows: TGTGCCAGCAGCCCCAACAGGGATCAGCCCCAGCATTTT. Amino acid sequence: CASSPNRDQPQHF. Variable domain in full (rest from reference TRBV7-2 and TRBJ1-5): GAGVSQSPSNKVTEKGKDVELRCDPISGHTALYWYRQSLGQGLEFLIYFQGNSAPDKSGLPSDRFSAERTGGSVSTLTIQRTQQEDSAVYLCASSPNRDQPQHFGDGTRLSIL.

This clonotype was counted at least ten times. V is TRBV14 and J is TRBJ2-1, with no clear D. V was cut by 4 bases and J by 4 bases, with 17 bases left in between. Per germline, CDR1 SGHDN and CDR2 FVKESK. This CDR3 has 16 amino acids. The CDR3 bases are TGTGCCAGCAGCCGTCATGGGCTGACATGGTACAATGAGCAGTTCTTC. It encodes CASSRHGLTWYNEQFF.